This TCR beta chain was documented in a study of PD-L1 blockade in urothelial cancer. On the study more broadly: Per blood sample, T cells had a median of roughly 150,000.

The method was immunoSEQ multiplex PCR; TCRdb's version includes in-frame clones alone and lacks a portion of them. This sample has under 50,000 clones, with around nine tenths found just once. CDR3 length equals 18 residues. V gave up 10 bases and J gave up 0 bases, with 22 bases separating them. The time point denotes: peripheral blood 6 weeks after treatment start. The chain employs TRBV23-1 and TRBJ1-6, with D unclear. TRBV23-1 is sorted into the ORF group, with uncertain function. The receptor's source is a man aged 55 to 70 with urothelial cancer. Source: PBMCs, taken around atezolizumab (anti-PD-L1) treatment. The CDR3 nucleotides read TGCGCCACCACCCCGAGGGTGGGGAAAACCTCCTATAATTCACCCCTCCACTTT. It translates to CATTPRVGKTSYNSPLHF.